This T cell receptor (beta chain) was identified in a study of blood T cell repertoires in COVID-19 (TCRdb year 2020). About the study as a whole: Samples from collaborators originated in the United States, Italy and Spain and spanned both the acute and convalescent phases of COVID-19. The material from the prospective study consisted of cDNA or gDNA derived from T cells, B-cell-depleted T cells, or PBMCs. The dataset comprised deeply sampled blood TCRbeta repertoires from subjects exposed to, actively infected with, or recovered from COVID-19. The repertoires were released in a freely available public database intended as a resource for research on the immune response to SARS-CoV-2. The samples were drawn from two sources: the first 160 participants of the ongoing ImmuneRACE study, and 1,200 or so subjects contributed by 6 global collaborators. Nearly every sample came with metadata listing a de-identified subject ID, COVID-19 status, age in years and sex. Where available, HLA class I and class II types were taken from metadata supplied by the sample provider and were not determined by assay-based typing. The full study reports these points: The quantity of clinical and demographic metadata differed by source and by participant and was supplied without curation.

TCRbeta CDR3 regions were amplified from genomic DNA by means of the immunoSEQ Assay, a bias-controlled multiplex PCR. Concerning the study's data processing: The number of nucleated cells in each sample was estimated by amplification of reference gene primers within the assay. To quantify the absolute abundance of each unique TCRbeta CDR3 rearrangement, sequence reads were collapsed and filtered. For each sample, productive Simpson clonality was calculated by taking the square root of Simpson's diversity index across productive rearrangements. Sourced from immuneACCESS, this table was stored by TCRdb with only in-frame sequences that have V and J called. A share of the clones is absent; for the studies checked, an unresolved V gene accounts for under half, and the remainder has no known explanation. D and trimming come from the DNA, and the V and J calls and clone size come from that table. This sample is represented by around 25,000 clones; around 86% of them were singletons. The ten largest clones add up to 6.5% of the sample.

Concerning this clone: This receptor's antigen is unknown. It has no much larger one-base neighbor in the sample; base qualities were not kept.

CDR1 KGHDR and CDR2 SFDVKD were looked up in the germline V gene. V is pared back by 1 base and J by 5 bases, with 4 bases lying between the germline termini. Inclusive of the bounding cysteine and phenylalanine, the CDR3 is 13 residues long. Just the 39-base CDR3 DNA is kept, in frame starting at base 1. Collaborating institutions collected whole blood in K2EDTA tubes following their own protocols. Collaborator samples were shipped for TCRbeta analysis as frozen whole blood, isolated PBMCs, or DNA extracted from either sample type. The sequencing sample was made of peripheral blood. The clonotype originates from a man in his 70s with acute or convalescent COVID-19. Rearrangement joined TRBV24-1 to TRBJ2-2, with the D gene too uncertain to name. The CDR3: CATSDFGTGELFF. The DNA reads as follows: TGTGCCACCAGTGATTTCGGGACCGGGGAGCTGTTTTTT.